This T cell receptor (beta chain) was identified during a study of blood T cell repertoires in COVID-19. Study-level information: Acute-phase and convalescent COVID-19 samples originated in the United States, Italy and Spain. PBMCs, B-cell-depleted T cells, or T cells provided the cDNA or gDNA that made up the material.

V was shortened by 3 bases and J by 5 bases, with 6 bases between the two germline ends. The CDR3 is made up of 12 amino acids. CDR1 and CDR2 (germline): SGHTA, FQGNSA. Authors' analysis steps: Amplification of reference gene primers provided the estimated nucleated cell counts. TCRdb keeps only in-frame clones here, not all; method: immunoSEQ multiplex PCR. The V and J calls and clone size are taken from that table; D and trimming were inferred from the DNA. The sample has about 180,000 clones; over 75% are singletons. The sample taken for sequencing was peripheral blood. The chain recombines TRBV7-2 with TRBJ2-3; D gene ambiguous. This receptor was taken from a woman in her seventies with acute or convalescent COVID-19. CDR3 in amino acids: CASSFTRDTQYF. The CDR3, as DNA: TGTGCCAGCAGCTTCACACGAGATACGCAGTATTTT.